The clone carrying this T cell receptor (beta chain) turned up a few times. This entry belongs to a study of blood T cell repertoires in COVID-19. Across the study: Some COVID-19 samples were acute and others convalescent; all came from the United States, Italy and Spain.

The assay was immunoSEQ multiplex PCR, and TCRdb's table has in-frame clones only and misses some. The repertoire holds about 410,000 clones, with about 91% as singletons. Trimming took 6 bases from V and 4 from J; bases not matched to a gene: 5. CDR1 MNHEY and CDR2 SVGAGI come from the germline V gene. The CDR3 is made up of 15 amino acids. What was sequenced was peripheral blood. This chain uses TRBV6-5 with TRBJ2-1; 11 nucleotides line up with TRBD2. This clonotype originated in a woman in her forties with COVID-19, enrolled during active disease. The chain's CDR3 is CASSGTSGSYNEQFF. CDR3 in DNA: TGTGCCAGCAGCGGAACTAGCGGGAGTTACAATGAGCAGTTCTTC.